A single count supports the clone carrying this T cell receptor (beta chain). Trimming took 4 bases from V and 4 from J; bases not matched to a gene: 5. CDR3 length: 15 residues. Germline V gives CDR1 SGHRS, CDR2 YFSETQ. The data were taken from a study of CD8 T cells in Susac syndrome. Reverse transcription of roughly 0.5 to 1 ug RNA used random hexamers. The CDR3 of TCR beta was amplified by immunoSEQ multiplex PCR across 54 Vbeta and 13 Jbeta. TCRdb re-called the immunoSEQ multiplex PCR reads with MiXCR, one entry per CDR3 protein. The data show approximately 70,000 distinct CDR3 sequences, around 96% seen once. In contrast to the negatively isolated CD8+ and CD4+ T cells, TEMRA cells were FACS-enriched.

The receptor comes from a human donor with multiple sclerosis. The sample comprised CD4+ T cells from PBMCs. The chain is built from TRBV5-1 and TRBJ2-6, with TRBD2 matching 7 bases. CDR3 sequence: CASSAAGVGANVLTF. The CDR3 bases are TGCGCCAGCAGCGCCGCGGGGGTCGGGGCCAACGTCCTGACTTTC.